Listed here are 14 T cell receptor beta chains from one sample, sequenced in a study of T cell responses to AZD1222 COVID-19 vaccine. The assay was immunoSEQ multiplex PCR, and TCRdb's table has in-frame clones only and misses some. This table has roughly 120,000 clones, 91% appearing once. The specimen comprised peripheral blood, sampled on day 0 of AZD1222 vaccination. The receptor set was obtained from an adult in good health.

V usage is TRBV7-3 and J usage is TRBJ2-1; a possible D gene is TRBD2 (6 bases). Trimming removed 5 bases at V and 5 bases at J, with 16 bases between. Germline lookup yields CDR1 SGHTA and CDR2 FQGTGA. The CDR3 runs to 15 residues. CDR3 sequence reads: CASSLSRETHNEQFF. The CDR3 DNA follows: TGTGCCAGCAGCCTCTCCCGGGAGACCCACAATGAGCAGTTCTTC.

The rearrangement links TRBV6-2 or TRBV6-3 to TRBJ2-7; weak D call: TRBD2 (6 bases). This CDR3 region has 15 residues. Germline V CDR1 and CDR2: MNHEY, SVGEGT. Trimming shortened V by 2 bases and J by 3 bases, and 14 bases separated the two germline ends. The CDR3 region is CASSYGTHKIYEQYF. In nucleotides, the CDR3 is TGTGCCAGCAGTTACGGGACTCATAAAATCTACGAGCAGTACTTC.

This clone was seen just once. The chain carries TRBV19 and TRBJ1-1; 10 bases match TRBD1. Germline lookup yields CDR1 LNHDA and CDR2 SQIVND (reference sequence). The CDR3 spans 15 residues. V was pared by 6 bases and J by 5 bases, with 9 bases of the junction left unmatched. CDR3 protein: CASRTPGTGATEAFF. CDR3 in DNA: TGTGCCAGTAGAACTCCCGGGACAGGGGCGACTGAAGCTTTCTTT.

The V call is TRBV19, the J call TRBJ2-1; 7 nucleotides match TRBD2. Looked up from germline, CDR1 is LNHDA and CDR2 is SQIVND (reference sequence). CDR3 length equals 14 residues. V lost 7 bases to trimming and J lost 5 bases; unmatched junction nucleotides: 8. The CDR3 nucleotides are TGTGCCAGTACCAAGGCAGCGGGGAACAATGAGCAGTTCTTC. Its protein is CASTKAAGNNEQFF. Full variable domain (outside the CDR3, taken from reference TRBV19 and TRBJ2-1): DGGITQSPKYLFRKEGQNVTLSCEQNLNHDAMYWYRQDPGQGLRLIYYSQIVNDFQKGDIAEGYSVSREKKESFPLTVTSAQKNPTAFYLCASTKAAGNNEQFFGPGTRLTVL.

This chain connects TRBV9 to TRBJ2-1; 7 positions match TRBD2. Germline V gives CDR1 SGDLS, CDR2 YYNGEE. J was trimmed by 1 base and V by 6 bases; bases with no gene match: 10. CDR3 size: 16 residues. CDR3 sequence reads: CASTPYGRDSYNEQFF. Written as DNA, the CDR3 is TGTGCCAGCACTCCCTATGGGAGGGATTCCTACAATGAGCAGTTCTTC.

V gene TRBV29-1 combines with J gene TRBJ1-6; D unclear. Germline loops: CDR1 SQVTM, CDR2 ANQGSEA. V dropped 4 bases and J dropped 8 bases, with 12 bases sitting between them. The CDR3 has 13 residues. In DNA form, the CDR3 reads TGCAGCGTTGCTACCACAGAAGATTCACCCCTCCACTTT. The encoded protein is CSVATTEDSPLHF.

V and J are TRBV19 and TRBJ2-5, with 9 positions matching TRBD1. In germline, CDR1 is LNHDA, CDR2 SQIVND (reference sequence). The junction had 7 bases not matched to a gene; V was cut back by 7 bases and J by 4 bases. The CDR3 length is 14 residues. In nucleotides, the CDR3 is TGTGCCAGTAATACAGGGGGCCTGACAGAGACCCAGTACTTC. Its translation: CASNTGGLTETQYF. The complete variable domain, with remaining parts taken from reference TRBV19 and TRBJ2-5, reads DGGITQSPKYLFRKEGQNVTLSCEQNLNHDAMYWYRQDPGQGLRLIYYSQIVNDFQKGDIAEGYSVSREKKESFPLTVTSAQKNPTAFYLCASNTGGLTETQYFGPGTRLLVL.

This chain connects TRBV29-1 to TRBJ2-1, with D perhaps matching TRBD1 (7 bases). Germline V gives CDR1 SQVTM, CDR2 ANQGSEA. V was cut by 5 bases and J by 0 bases, with 8 bases left in between. This CDR3 is built from 13 residues. CDR3 bases: TGCAGCGTTCAGGGGGGCTCCTACAATGAGCAGTTCTTC. It yields the protein CSVQGGSYNEQFF.

The chain has TRBV5-4 and TRBJ1-5; D is unclear. V was pared by 2 bases and J by 0 bases, with 12 bases between. The CDR3 contains 16 residues. Germline CDR1 and CDR2: SGHNT and YYREEE (reference sequence). The CDR3 region is CASSFRHPYSNQPQHF. The DNA of the CDR3 is TGTGCCAGCAGCTTCCGTCACCCGTATAGCAATCAGCCCCAGCATTTT. The entire variable domain, with the rest obtained from reference TRBV5-4 and TRBJ1-5, is as follows: ETGVTQSPTHLIKTRGQQVTLRCSSQSGHNTVSWYQQALGQGPQFIFQYYREEENGRGNFPPRFSGLQFPNYSSELNVNALELDDSALYLCASSFRHPYSNQPQHFGDGTRLSIL.

The chain couples TRBV4-1 to TRBJ1-1; maybe TRBD1 (5 bases). Germline lookup yields CDR1 MGHRA and CDR2 YSYEKL. The CDR3 spans 13 residues. Trimming removed 8 bases at V and 0 bases at J, with 10 bases between. The CDR3 protein is CASSPGLNTEAFF. The CDR3 nucleotides read TGCGCCAGCTCCCCAGGGTTGAACACTGAAGCTTTCTTT.

The V gene is TRBV5-4, the J gene TRBJ1-1; no firm D call. The CDR3 is made up of 13 amino acids. V was pared by 4 bases and J by 0 bases, with 7 bases between. CDR1 and CDR2 (germline): SGHNT, YYREEE (reference sequence). The CDR3 sequence: CASSDSMNTEAFF. The CDR3 nucleotides are TGTGCCAGCAGCGACTCCATGAACACTGAAGCTTTCTTT.

The chain is built from TRBV4-1 and TRBJ1-5; no definite D call. Trimming stripped 1 base from V and 1 base from J, with 8 bases between. Germline CDR1 is MGHRA and CDR2 is YSYEKL. The CDR3 has 15 amino acids. The CDR3 nucleotides are TGCGCCAGCAGCCAAGTATGGGGAAGCAATCAGCCCCAGCATTTT. Amino acid sequence: CASSQVWGSNQPQHF.

The chain combines TRBV18 with TRBJ2-3; the D gene is possibly TRBD1 (5 bases). Germline V CDR1 and CDR2: KGHSH, LQKENI. V was pared by 1 base and J by 5 bases, with 13 bases between. The CDR3 spans 15 residues. The CDR3 here is CASSPQAGLLDTQYF. Here the CDR3 DNA reads TGTGCCAGCTCACCACAAGCAGGGCTCCTAGATACGCAGTATTTT. The full variable domain, its missing parts supplied by reference TRBV18 and TRBJ2-3, is NAGVMQNPRHLVRRRGQEARLRCSPMKGHSHVYWYRQLPEEGLKFMVYLQKENIIDESGMPKERFSAEFPKEGPSILRIQQVVRGDSAAYFCASSPQAGLLDTQYFGPGTRLTVL.

This chain links TRBV28 with TRBJ1-1; 7 bases line up with TRBD1. Trimming at V came to 6 bases and at J to 1 base, leaving 8 bases not matched to a gene. This CDR3 has 15 amino acids. Germline CDR1 is MDHEN and CDR2 is SYDVKM. The CDR3: CASSRAYRGNTEAFF. DNA of the CDR3: TGTGCCAGCAGCCGCGCGTACAGGGGGAACACTGAAGCTTTCTTT. The full variable domain, rest sourced from reference TRBV28 and TRBJ1-1, is DVKVTQSSRYLVKRTGEKVFLECVQDMDHENMFWYRQDPGLGLRLIYFSYDVKMKEKGDIPEGYSVSREKKERFSLILESASTNQTSMYLCASSRAYRGNTEAFFGQGTRLTVV.